Listed here is a single TCR beta chain. It lacks a known antigen. Nothing much larger sits one base from this clone, and base qualities are not available. The Qiagen DNeasy kit was used to extract genomic DNA both from unsorted PBMCs and from the negatively selected CD4+ and CD8+ fractions. TCR beta CDR3 regions were subjected to amplification by immunoSEQ multiplex PCR with primers that anneal to V and J segments. A synthetic immune receptor repertoire was used to minimize amplification bias, and any remaining bias was removed computationally after sequencing. The original methods were these. Custom Python scripts were used to quantify repertoire diversity as the Shannon entropy index. Unsorted, CD4+ and CD8+ repertoires were analyzed separately, except for combined analyses in which CD4+ and CD8+ sequences were merged in silico. A clone was considered expanded if an increase in frequency of at least 2-fold after treatment relative to C1D1 was found, and a pseudocount of 0.5 was applied to clones undetected at baseline. Clones with 0 or 1 copy at C1D1 were defined as singleton clones, while clones with 2 or more copies were defined as non-singleton clones. By matching protein sequences in sorted samples from the same patient, clones expanded in unsorted samples were annotated as CD4+, CD8+ or unknown. Diversity changes from C1D1 to C4D1 were tested in paired samples using Wilcoxon tests. The table comes from immuneACCESS by way of TCRdb, which keeps in-frame sequences with V and J called. Part of the clones is missing from these tables; in studies checked, under half for an unresolved V gene and the rest for unknown reasons. V and J calls and clone size are as listed in that table; D and trimming were resolved from the DNA. The sample records about 64,000 clones, 90% to 95% of which are singletons. Roughly 8% of the sample belongs to the ten largest clones.

This entry is derived from a study of PD-1 blockade in classical Hodgkin lymphoma (dated by TCRdb to about 2020). Notes on the research overall: Nivolumab dosing was 3 mg/kg intravenously every 2 weeks, continuing until either disease progression or unacceptable toxicity. To define a peripheral blood immune signature of response to PD-1 blockade in classical Hodgkin lymphoma, the study combined TCR beta sequencing with CyTOF.

The time point label here, explained by the study, means: cycle 4 day 1 (C4D1), after more than five weeks of nivolumab. Every trial patient had relapsed after autologous stem cell transplantation, and cohorts A, B and C differed in prior brentuximab vedotin exposure. A total of around 59 patients with relapsed/refractory classical Hodgkin lymphoma made up the trial cohort, and each patient's best overall response was complete response, partial response or progressive disease. Trial patients were treated with single-agent nivolumab in the multi-cohort phase II CheckMate 205 trial. An independent review committee assessed best overall response using the 2007 International Working Group response criteria. Trial PBMCs were collected immediately before nivolumab initiation (C1D1) and during therapy at cycle 2 day 1 and cycle 4 day 1. Peripheral blood was collected in 8 mL Vacutainer Cell Preparation Tubes, from which PBMCs were isolated by centrifugation and then cryopreserved.

Study-wide conclusions, independent of this receptor: Lower diversity was observed in patients in whom nivolumab was started less than 1 year after ASCT, and these patients were excluded from later analyses so that confounding by immune reconstitution would be avoided. Only a single clinical trial cohort was studied, and what caused the repertoire differences, possibly disease activity or prior therapy, remained undefined. Trial patients with a complete response had baseline diversity similar to that of newly diagnosed patients, while partial responders and progressors had significantly lower diversity. Baseline TCR diversity was reported as lower in newly diagnosed patients than in healthy donors, and lower still in relapsed/refractory patients. By C4D1, a significant rise was seen in CD4+ TCR diversity but not in CD8+ TCR diversity (p=0.0027 vs p=0.16), and the rise was most apparent among complete responders (p=0.02).

Reading the germline V gene gives CDR1 SNHLY and CDR2 FYNNEI. CDR3 length: 15 amino acids, cysteine to phenylalanine. The DNA shown is the 45-base CDR3, in frame from base 1. Trimming leaves V shorter by 2 bases and J shorter by 5 bases, with the junction holding 8 bases beyond the gene matches. This sequence uses TRBV2 and TRBJ2-5; TRBD2 aligns with 7 central bases. Sequences were derived from peripheral blood mononuclear cells (PBMCs), sampled before the fourth cycle of nivolumab. This clonotype originated in a human donor with classical Hodgkin lymphoma. The bases read TGTGCCAGCAGTGAACCCACTAGCGCGGAGGAGACCCAGTACTTC. This translates into CASSEPTSAEETQYF. The reference TRBV2 and TRBJ2-5 proteins fill in what lies around the CDR3, so the full variable domain reads EPEVTQTPSHQVTQMGQEVILRCVPISNHLYFYWYRQILGQKVEFLVSFYNNEISEKSEIFDDQFSVERPDGSNFTLKIRSTKLEDSAMYFCASSEPTSAEETQYFGPGTRLLVL.